This T cell receptor (beta chain) was sequenced in a study of Ad26.COV2.S vaccination and SARS-CoV-2 variants (dated by TCRdb to the early 2020s). In terms of the full investigation: Vaccine-arm donors came from COV1001, a multicentre, randomized, double-blind, placebo-controlled phase I-IIa trial of Ad26.COV2.S in healthy adults. The TCR-sequenced set comprised about 32 samples: approximately 19 Ad26.COV2.S vaccine recipients, 5 placebo recipients and 8 SARS-CoV-2 convalescent individuals. Investigators remained blinded to trial group allocation during experiments and outcome assessment. TCRbeta repertoire sequencing was used to assess the specificity and breadth of SARS-CoV-2-reactive T cell receptors after Ad26.COV2.S vaccination. Ad26.COV2.S was administered intramuscularly at 5 x 10^10 or 1 x 10^11 viral particles, either as a single shot or as two shots given 56 days apart. Trial participants were randomized into five groups of five: low-dose or high-dose Ad26.COV2.S given once or twice, or placebo on both occasions.

Summary of the overall study and its limitations: Ad26.COV2.S recipients had higher spike-specific TCR breadth than placebo recipients (P = 0.0014). Vaccine and placebo recipients had comparable non-spike TCR breadth, which fits with the vaccine containing only spike. The authors noted that total T cell responses may have been underestimated by the TCR breadth and depth analyses. The study lacked the statistical power to compare responses across vaccine doses or regimens. After vaccination, spike-specific CD8+ and CD4+ T cell responses were reported to show substantial breadth.

The immunoSEQ Assay was the method used to sequence TCRbeta CDR3 regions. After extraction, genomic DNA underwent amplification by bias-controlled multiplex PCR, followed by high-throughput sequencing. The authors' pipeline ran thus. Collapsing and filtering of sequences were performed to quantify the absolute abundance of each unique TCRbeta CDR3 region. T cell fraction was estimated by normalization of TCRbeta template counts to usable DNA, with usable DNA being measured through amplification of reference genes present in all nucleated cells. Repertoire TCRs were annotated as SARS-CoV-2-specific by exact matching of V gene, CDR3 amino acid sequence and J gene to a known reactive TCR set. The reference SARS-CoV-2 TCR set was derived from MIRA and filtered for enrichment in COVID-19-positive ImmuneCODE repertoires, a step that removed public or cross-reactive TCRs. Drawing on the MIRA antigens, annotated TCRs were analysed further at the level of specific ORF or position within ORF. Breadth was defined as the number of annotated unique rearrangements divided by the total number of unique productive rearrangements, and depth was defined as the summed frequency of the annotated unique rearrangements. TCR breadth was compared between groups using two-sided Wilcoxon rank-sum tests. TCRdb's version of the immuneACCESS table is confined to in-frame rearrangements and falls short of the full clone set. An unresolved V gene accounts for under half of the shortfall where checked; the remainder is of unknown origin. V and J calls plus clone size are reproduced from that table; the DNA served to infer D and trimming. The sample contains about 350,000 clones, 75% to 90% of them found a single time. In total, the top ten clones hold about 10% of the sample.

The germline V and J ends show losses of 4 bases and 5 bases respectively, and no gene match explains 7 bases of the junction. The CDR3 numbers 14 residues from cysteine through phenylalanine. Left in the record is the CDR3 DNA by itself, 42 bases read in frame from the first base. The germline V gene provides CDR1 SGHTA and CDR2 FQGNSA. To note about this clone: The antigen it binds to is not known. Within one base of it there is no much larger clone, and no base qualities were kept.

Per the publication, the treatment or condition label means: roughly 19 received Ad26.COV2.S at low or high dose, single or two shots; roughly five received placebo; per-sample allocation not given. For vaccine and placebo recipients, the sequenced repertoires came from samples collected on day 63 after the first injection. Cohort 1b enrolled about 25 adults aged 18-55 years at a single site in Boston, USA, between 29 July and 7 August 2020. Ad26.COV2.S was a replication-incompetent adenovirus type 26 vector expressing a prefusion-stabilized SARS-CoV-2 spike protein from the original Wuhan strain.

This clonotype was sampled from a person between 18 and 60 years old who received the Ad26.COV2.S COVID-19 vaccine or a placebo. The rearrangement combines TRBV7-2 with TRBJ2-5; 7 junctional bases match TRBD1. Sequencing was performed on peripheral blood, taken in a trial of Ad26.COV2.S vaccine versus placebo. The CDR3 reads as follows: CASSSDRAVETQYF. The DNA sequence is as follows: TGTGCCAGCAGCTCTGACAGGGCGGTGGAGACCCAGTACTTC.